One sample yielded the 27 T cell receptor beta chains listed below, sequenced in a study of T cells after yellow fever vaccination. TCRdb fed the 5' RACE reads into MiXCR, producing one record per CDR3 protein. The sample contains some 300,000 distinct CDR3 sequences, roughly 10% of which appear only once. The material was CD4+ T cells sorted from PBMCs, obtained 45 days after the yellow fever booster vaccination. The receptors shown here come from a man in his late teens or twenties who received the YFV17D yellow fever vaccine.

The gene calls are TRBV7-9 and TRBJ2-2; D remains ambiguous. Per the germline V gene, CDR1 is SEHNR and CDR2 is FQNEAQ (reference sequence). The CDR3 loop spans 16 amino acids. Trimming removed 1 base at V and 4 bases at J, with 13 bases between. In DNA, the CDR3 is TGTGCCAGCAGCTTAGTGGGAAGGTCGAGCACCGGGGAGCTGTTTTTT. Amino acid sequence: CASSLVGRSSTGELFF.

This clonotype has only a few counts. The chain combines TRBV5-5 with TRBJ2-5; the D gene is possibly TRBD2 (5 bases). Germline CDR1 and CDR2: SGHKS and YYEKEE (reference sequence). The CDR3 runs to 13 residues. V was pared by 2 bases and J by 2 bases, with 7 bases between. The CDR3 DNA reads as TGTGCCAGCAGCTTCAGGAGGCAAGAGACCCAGTACTTC. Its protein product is CASSFRRQETQYF.

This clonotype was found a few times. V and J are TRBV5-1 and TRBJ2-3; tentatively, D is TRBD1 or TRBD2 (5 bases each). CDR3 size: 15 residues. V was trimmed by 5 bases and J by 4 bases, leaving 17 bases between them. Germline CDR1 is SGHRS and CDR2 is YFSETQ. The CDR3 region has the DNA TGCGCCAGCAGGTCGGGGACCCTAACGGCAGATACGCAGTATTTT. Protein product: CASRSGTLTADTQYF.

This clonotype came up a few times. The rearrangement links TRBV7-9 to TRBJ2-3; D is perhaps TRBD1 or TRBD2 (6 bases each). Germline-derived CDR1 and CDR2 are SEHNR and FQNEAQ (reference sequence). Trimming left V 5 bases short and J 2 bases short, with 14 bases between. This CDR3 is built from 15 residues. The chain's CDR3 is CASSPSRGLTDTQYF. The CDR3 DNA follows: TGTGCCAGCAGCCCCTCCAGGGGACTCACAGATACGCAGTATTTT. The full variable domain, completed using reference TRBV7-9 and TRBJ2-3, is DTGVSQNPRHKITKRGQNVTFRCDPISEHNRLYWYRQTLGQGPEFLTYFQNEAQLEKSRLLSDRFSAERPKGSFSTLEIQRTEQGDSAMYLCASSPSRGLTDTQYFGPGTRLTVL.

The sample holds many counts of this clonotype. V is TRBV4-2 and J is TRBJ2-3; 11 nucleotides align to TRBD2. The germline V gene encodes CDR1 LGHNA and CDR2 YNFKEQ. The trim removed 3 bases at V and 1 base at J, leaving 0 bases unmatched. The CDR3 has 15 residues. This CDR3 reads CASSQGLAGTDTQYF. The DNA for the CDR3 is TGTGCCAGCAGCCAGGGACTAGCGGGCACAGATACGCAGTATTTT.

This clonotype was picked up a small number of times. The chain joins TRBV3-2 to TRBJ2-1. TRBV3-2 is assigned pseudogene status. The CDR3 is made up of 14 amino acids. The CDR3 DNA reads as TGTGCCAGCAGCCAAGGCAGCTGTTATAATGAGCAGTTCTTC. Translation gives CASSQGSCYNEQFF.

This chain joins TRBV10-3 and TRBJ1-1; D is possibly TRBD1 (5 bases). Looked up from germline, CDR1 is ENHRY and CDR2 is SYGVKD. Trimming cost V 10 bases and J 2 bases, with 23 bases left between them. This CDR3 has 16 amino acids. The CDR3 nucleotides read TGTGCCAGCAAATTGGGACGGGGGATCAATAACACTGAAGCTTTCTTT. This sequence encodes CASKLGRGINNTEAFF.

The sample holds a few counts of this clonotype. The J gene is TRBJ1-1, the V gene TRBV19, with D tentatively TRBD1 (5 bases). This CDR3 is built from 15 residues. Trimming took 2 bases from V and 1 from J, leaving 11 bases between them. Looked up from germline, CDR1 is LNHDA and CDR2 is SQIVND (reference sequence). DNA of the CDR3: TGTGCCAGTAGTATATCTTCACAGGAGAACACTGAAGCTTTCTTT. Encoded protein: CASSISSQENTEAFF.

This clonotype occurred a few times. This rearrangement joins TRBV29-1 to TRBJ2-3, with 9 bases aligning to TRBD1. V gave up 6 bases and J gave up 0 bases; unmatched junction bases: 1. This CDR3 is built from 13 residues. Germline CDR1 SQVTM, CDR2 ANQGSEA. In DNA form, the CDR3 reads TGCAGCGTGACAGGGGGGAGCACAGATACGCAGTATTTT. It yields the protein CSVTGGSTDTQYF.

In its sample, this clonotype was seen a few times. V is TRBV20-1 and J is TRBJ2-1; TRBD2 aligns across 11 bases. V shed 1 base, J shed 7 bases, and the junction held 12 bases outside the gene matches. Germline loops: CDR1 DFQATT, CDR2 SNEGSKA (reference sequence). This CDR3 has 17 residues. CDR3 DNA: TGCAGTGCTAGAGCCACCTTTAGCGGGGGGGCTAGAAATGAGCAGTTCTTC. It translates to CSARATFSGGARNEQFF.

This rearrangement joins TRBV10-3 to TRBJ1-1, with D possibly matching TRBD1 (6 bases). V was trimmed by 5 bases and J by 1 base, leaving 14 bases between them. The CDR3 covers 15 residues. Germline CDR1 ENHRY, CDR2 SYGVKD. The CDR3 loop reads CAISPARQENTEAFF. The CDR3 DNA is TGTGCCATCAGTCCCGCCCGACAGGAGAACACTGAAGCTTTCTTT.

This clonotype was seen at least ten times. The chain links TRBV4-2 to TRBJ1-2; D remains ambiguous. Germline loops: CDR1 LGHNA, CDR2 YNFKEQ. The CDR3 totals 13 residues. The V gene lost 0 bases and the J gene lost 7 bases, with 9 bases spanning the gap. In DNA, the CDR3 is TGTGCCAGCAGCCAAGACCAGCCCCCTGGCTACACCTTC. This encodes CASSQDQPPGYTF.

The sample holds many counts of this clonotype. The CDR3: CASRPGQGRSYEQYV. The CDR3, as DNA: TGTGCCAGCAGACCGGGACAGGGACGGTCCTACGAGCAGTACGTC. The chain has TRBV6-5 and TRBJ2-7, with 9 bases fitting TRBD1. In germline, CDR1 is MNHEY, CDR2 SVGAGI. J was trimmed by 1 base and V by 6 bases; bases with no gene match: 7. This CDR3 is 15 amino acids long.

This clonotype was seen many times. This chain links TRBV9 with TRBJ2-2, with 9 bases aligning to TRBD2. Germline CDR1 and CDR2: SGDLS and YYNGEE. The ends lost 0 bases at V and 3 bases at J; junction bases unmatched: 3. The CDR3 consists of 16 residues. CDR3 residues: CASSVGSGGHTGELFF. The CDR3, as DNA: TGTGCCAGCAGCGTAGGCAGCGGGGGGCACACCGGGGAGCTGTTTTTT.

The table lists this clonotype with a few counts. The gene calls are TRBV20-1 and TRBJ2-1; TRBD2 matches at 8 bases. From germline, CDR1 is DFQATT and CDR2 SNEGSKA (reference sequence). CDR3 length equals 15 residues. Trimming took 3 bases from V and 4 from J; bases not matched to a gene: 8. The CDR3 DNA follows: TGCAGTGCTAGTCCTGGACTAGCCGAATACAATGAGCAGTTCTTC. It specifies CSASPGLAEYNEQFF.

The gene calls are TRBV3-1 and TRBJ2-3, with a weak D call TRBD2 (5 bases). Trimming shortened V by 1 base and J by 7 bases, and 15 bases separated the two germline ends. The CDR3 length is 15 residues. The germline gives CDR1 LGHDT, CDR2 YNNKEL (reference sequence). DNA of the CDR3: TGTGCCAGCAGCCAAGGCCCGGGGTCAGCGTATACGCAGTATTTT. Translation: CASSQGPGSAYTQYF.

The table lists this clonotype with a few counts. CDR3 region: CARLAGGGYNEQFF. The CDR3 nucleotides read TGTGCCAGATTAGCGGGGGGCGGCTACAATGAGCAGTTCTTC. The chain couples TRBV6-2 or TRBV6-3 to TRBJ2-1; 10 positions match TRBD2. The CDR3 loop spans 14 amino acids. V lost 9 bases to trimming and J lost 3 bases; unmatched junction nucleotides: 5. Per germline, CDR1 MNHEY and CDR2 SVGEGT.

The CDR3 protein is CASSSNPVDTQYF. The CDR3 nucleotides are TGTGCCAGCAGCTCTAACCCCGTAGATACGCAGTATTTT. This chain joins TRBV7-3 and TRBJ2-3; no clear D gene. The CDR3 sequence is 13 residues long. Germline CDR1 SGHTA, CDR2 FQGTGA. Trimming took off 4 bases at V and 5 bases at J, with 10 bases between the two ends.

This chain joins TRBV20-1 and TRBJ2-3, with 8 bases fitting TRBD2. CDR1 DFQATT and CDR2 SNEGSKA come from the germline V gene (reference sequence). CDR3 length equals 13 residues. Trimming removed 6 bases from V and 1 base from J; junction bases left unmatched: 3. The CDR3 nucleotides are TGCAGTGCGCAGACTAGCGGCACAGATACGCAGTATTTT. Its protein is CSAQTSGTDTQYF.

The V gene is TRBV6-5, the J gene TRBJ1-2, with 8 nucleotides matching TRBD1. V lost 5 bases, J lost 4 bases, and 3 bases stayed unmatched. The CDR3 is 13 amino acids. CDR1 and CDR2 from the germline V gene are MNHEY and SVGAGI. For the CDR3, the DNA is TGTGCCAGCAGTCGGACAGGGACCTATGGCTACACCTTC. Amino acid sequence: CASSRTGTYGYTF.

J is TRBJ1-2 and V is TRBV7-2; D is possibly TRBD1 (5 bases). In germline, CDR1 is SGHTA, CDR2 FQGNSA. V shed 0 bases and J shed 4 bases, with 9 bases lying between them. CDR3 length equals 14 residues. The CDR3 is CASSLAQAPYGYTF. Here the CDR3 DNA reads TGTGCCAGCAGCTTAGCACAGGCCCCCTATGGCTACACCTTC.

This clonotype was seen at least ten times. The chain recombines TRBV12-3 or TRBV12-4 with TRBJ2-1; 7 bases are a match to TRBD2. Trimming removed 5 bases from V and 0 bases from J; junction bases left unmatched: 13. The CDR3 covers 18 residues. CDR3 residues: CASSALPGRGSSYNEQFF. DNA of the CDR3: TGTGCCAGCAGTGCGCTTCCTGGGCGGGGGAGCTCCTACAATGAGCAGTTCTTC.

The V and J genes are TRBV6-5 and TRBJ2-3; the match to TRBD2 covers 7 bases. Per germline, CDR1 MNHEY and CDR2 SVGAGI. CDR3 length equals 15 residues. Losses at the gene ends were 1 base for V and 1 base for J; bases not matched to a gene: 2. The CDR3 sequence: CASSYFLAGTDTQYF. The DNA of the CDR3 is TGTGCCAGCAGTTACTTTCTAGCGGGCACAGATACGCAGTATTTT.

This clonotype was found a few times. The CDR3 loop is CAITKNSGNTIYF. Here the CDR3 DNA reads TGTGCCATTACCAAAAACTCTGGAAACACCATATATTTT. The genes are TRBV10-3 and TRBJ1-3; D gene uncertain. Trimming took 9 bases from V and 0 from J, leaving 9 bases between them. The CDR3 totals 13 residues. Germline values: CDR1 ENHRY, CDR2 SYGVKD.

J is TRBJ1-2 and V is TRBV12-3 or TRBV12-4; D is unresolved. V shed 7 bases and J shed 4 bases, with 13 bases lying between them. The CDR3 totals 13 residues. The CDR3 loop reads CASTSWGSYGYTF. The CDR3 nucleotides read TGTGCCAGCACCTCATGGGGATCCTATGGCTACACCTTC.

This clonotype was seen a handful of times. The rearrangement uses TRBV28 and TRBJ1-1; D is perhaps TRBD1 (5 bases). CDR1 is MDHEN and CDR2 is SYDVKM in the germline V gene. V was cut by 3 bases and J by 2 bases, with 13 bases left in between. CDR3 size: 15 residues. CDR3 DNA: TGTGCCAGCAGTTTCCCGGGACGGTTAAACACTGAAGCTTTCTTT. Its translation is CASSFPGRLNTEAFF.

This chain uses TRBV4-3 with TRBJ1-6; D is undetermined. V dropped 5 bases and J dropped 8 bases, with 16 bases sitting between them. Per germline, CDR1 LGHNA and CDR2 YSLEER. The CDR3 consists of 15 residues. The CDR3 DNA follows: TGCGCCAGCAGCTTAAAGATGGACGAGGATTCACCCCTCCACTTT. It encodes CASSLKMDEDSPLHF.